The next 27 T cell receptor beta chains were all read from a single sample in a study of CD8+CD57+ T cells in acquired aplastic anemia. The sequenced patients had an expansion of CD8+CD57+ cells seen by flow cytometry. The TCR beta profiling, which covered VDJ combination and CDR3 sequence, was carried out using genomic DNA as the template. Each CDR3 protein is one row after TCRdb ran MiXCR on the reads. The sample consists of approximately 300,000 distinct CDR3 sequences, under 60% of them appearing once. Sequenced material: sorted CD4+, CD8+, or CD8+CD57+ T cells (not recorded which) from PBMCs. The receptors derive from a human donor with aplastic anemia.

This clonotype was recorded many times. The chain recombines TRBV20-1 with TRBJ1-1; D not certain. Germline lookup yields CDR1 DFQATT and CDR2 SNEGSKA (reference sequence). V gave up 3 bases and J gave up 4 bases, with 12 bases separating them. The CDR3 consists of 13 residues. CDR3 protein: CSARSEIGTEAFF. The CDR3 DNA reads as TGCAGTGCTAGGTCTGAGATTGGCACTGAAGCTTTCTTT.

This clonotype was detected only once. This rearrangement joins TRBV2 to TRBJ2-7; 8 bases are shared with TRBD1. With V trimmed by 5 bases and J by 2 bases, 8 bases remained unmatched. Germline V gene sequence: CDR1 SNHLY, CDR2 FYNNEI. This CDR3 region has 15 residues. Written as DNA, the CDR3 is TGTGCCAGCAGTTCCACCCAGGGGGCCACCTACGAGCAGTACTTC. Residues: CASSSTQGATYEQYF.

J is TRBJ2-3 and V is TRBV10-3; tentatively, D is TRBD1 or TRBD2 (5 bases each). CDR3 size: 13 residues. Germline loops: CDR1 ENHRY, CDR2 SYGVKD. Trimming took 7 bases from V and 2 from J, leaving 10 bases between them. CDR3 sequence reads: CAITRDLTDTQYF. CDR3 sequence (DNA): TGTGCCATCACCCGGGACCTCACAGATACGCAGTATTTT.

This clonotype was picked up many times. The chain recombines TRBV19 with TRBJ2-3; D tentatively reads TRBD1 or TRBD2 (6 bases each). Germline CDR1 and CDR2: LNHDA and SQIVND (reference sequence). The ends were cut back, 3 bases at V and 0 bases at J, with 13 bases in the middle. The CDR3 extends over 16 amino acids. CDR3 in DNA: TGTGCCAGTAGTATTTTTAGGGGGGCAAGCACAGATACGCAGTATTTT. Residues: CASSIFRGASTDTQYF.

The chain is built from TRBV7-2 and TRBJ2-6; the match to TRBD2 covers 9 bases. With 1 base clipped from V and 1 base from J, the junction kept 2 bases outside the gene matches. The CDR3 sequence is 17 residues long. From germline, CDR1 is SGHTA and CDR2 FQGNSA. Here the CDR3 reads CASSLVAGGSGANVLTF. In nucleotides, the CDR3 is TGTGCCAGCAGCTTAGTCGCGGGGGGGTCTGGGGCCAACGTCCTGACTTTC.

The V call is TRBV19, the J call TRBJ2-3; D is possibly TRBD1 (7 bases). CDR3 length equals 15 residues. The germline CDR1 and CDR2 sequences are LNHDA and SQIVND (reference sequence). V was shortened by 8 bases and J by 5 bases, with 20 bases between the two germline ends. The CDR3 reads CASSGGGLGGDTQYF. DNA for the CDR3: TGTGCCAGTTCTGGAGGGGGCCTCGGAGGAGATACGCAGTATTTT.

The V and J genes are TRBV25-1 and TRBJ2-3; perhaps TRBD2 as D (7 bases). CDR3 size: 18 residues. The germline gives CDR1 MGHDK, CDR2 SYGVNS. V lost 6 bases and J lost 6, with 28 bases in between. CDR3 protein: CASREGGLGTRGGDTQYF. The CDR3 DNA reads TGTGCCAGCAGGGAGGGGGGGCTCGGGACACGGGGCGGGGATACGCAGTATTTT.

Many counts were recorded for this clonotype. The chain uses TRBV20-1 and TRBJ1-2; a possible D gene is TRBD1 (5 bases). The CDR3 is 14 amino acids. V gave up 3 bases and J gave up 3 bases, with 14 bases separating them. The germline gives CDR1 DFQATT, CDR2 SNEGSKA (reference sequence). The CDR3 loop reads CSARPGGGDYGYTF. The CDR3 DNA is TGCAGTGCTAGGCCGGGTGGAGGGGACTATGGCTACACCTTC.

The gene calls are TRBV20-1 and TRBJ2-1; D possibly corresponds to TRBD2 (5 bases). Trimming removed 3 bases at V and 6 bases at J, with 12 bases between. There are 13 residues in the CDR3. Germline CDR1 is DFQATT and CDR2 is SNEGSKA (reference sequence). The CDR3 loop is CSASHGVSNEQFF. CDR3 in DNA: TGCAGTGCTAGCCACGGGGTTTCCAATGAGCAGTTCTTC.

The gene calls are TRBV3-1 and TRBJ2-7; D is unclear. V was shortened by 4 bases and J by 4 bases, with 26 bases between the two germline ends. CDR3 length: 18 residues. CDR1 is LGHDT, CDR2 YNNKEL, per germline (reference sequence). CDR3 nucleotide sequence: TGTGCCAGCAGCCCGACCCCTGCTCCAGCCCAGATTTTATACGAGCAGTACTTC. Protein: CASSPTPAPAQILYEQYF.

Worth noting for this clonotype: The CDR3 carries no conserved terminal phenylalanine or tryptophan, so it likely arises from a read error. The chain couples TRBV19 to TRBJ2-7; maybe TRBD1 (6 bases). Germline CDR1 and CDR2: LNHDA and SQIVND (reference sequence). The length of the CDR3 is 13 residues. V was pared by 5 bases and J by 2 bases, with 10 bases between. The CDR3: CASSVTGTYEQYS. DNA of the CDR3: TGTGCCAGTAGTGTAACAGGGACCTACGAGCAGTACTCC.

The chain joins TRBV25-1 to TRBJ2-7, with TRBD2 identical over 8 bases. J gave up 5 bases and V 2 bases, and 11 bases lay outside the gene matches. The CDR3 sequence is 16 residues long. CDR1 and CDR2 (germline): MGHDK, SYGVNS. CDR3 region: CASSEEAAGGPDEQYF. The CDR3 coding sequence is TGTGCCAGCAGTGAAGAAGCGGCGGGAGGTCCGGACGAGCAGTACTTC.

The chain combines TRBV20-1 with TRBJ2-5; TRBD2 might be the D (6 bases). TRBJ2-7 explains the end of the DNA better; the J call may be wrong. The CDR3 has 13 residues. Germline assignment: CDR1 DFQATT and CDR2 SNEGSKA (reference sequence). The CDR3 DNA follows: TGCAGTGCTAGGGCCCTAGCGACCTACGAGCAGTACTTC. As protein: CSARALATYEQYF.

At least ten counts were recorded for this clonotype. The V call is TRBV5-1, the J call TRBJ1-4; TRBD1 might be the D (5 bases). The CDR3 totals 14 residues. Germline-derived CDR1 and CDR2 are SGHRS and YFSETQ. The V end lost 4 bases, the J end lost 8 bases, and 15 bases lay between the germline ends. The DNA for the CDR3 is TGCGCCAGCAGCGGCGGCAGGGAGGGCGAAAAACTGTTTTTT. Translating gives CASSGGREGEKLFF.

The rearrangement uses TRBV9 and TRBJ2-7, with D possibly matching TRBD1 (5 bases). Germline lookup yields CDR1 SGDLS and CDR2 YYNGEE. CDR3 length equals 15 residues. The V gene lost 0 bases and the J gene lost 3 bases, with 13 bases spanning the gap. The CDR3 bases are TGTGCCAGCAGCGTAGGGGCTAGGGGCAACTACGAGCAGTACTTC. Its protein product is CASSVGARGNYEQYF.

This clonotype came up many times. This chain links TRBV20-1 with TRBJ1-3; D is ambiguous. V lost 2 bases and J lost 0, with 8 bases in between. The CDR3 covers 14 residues. From germline, CDR1 is DFQATT and CDR2 SNEGSKA (reference sequence). In DNA, the CDR3 is TGCAGTGCTAGACAGGCATACTCTGGAAACACCATATATTTT. Its translation is CSARQAYSGNTIYF.

On this clonotype: A much larger clone lies a single base off, so this may be a read error. CDR3 DNA: TGTGCCAGCAGCCTCCGGCGGAATAGCAATCAGCCCCAGCATTTT. Protein product: CASSLRRNSNQPQHF. V is TRBV6-1 and J is TRBJ1-5; D gene ambiguous. This CDR3 region has 15 residues. The V and J ends lost 6 bases and 0 bases respectively, with 12 bases between them. CDR1 and CDR2 (germline): MNHNS, SASEGT.

At least ten counts were recorded for this clonotype. The chain has TRBV19 and TRBJ2-3, with 7 bases aligning to TRBD1. Germline CDR1 LNHDA, CDR2 SQIVND (reference sequence). This CDR3 is built from 13 residues. J was trimmed by 2 bases and V by 10 bases; bases with no gene match: 6. The CDR3 here is CATTGQYTDTQYF. Written as DNA, the CDR3 is TGTGCCACCACGGGACAGTACACAGATACGCAGTATTTT.

The chain carries TRBV20-1 and TRBJ2-1, with TRBD2 matching 8 bases. CDR1 DFQATT and CDR2 SNEGSKA come from the germline V gene (reference sequence). The ends lost 6 bases at V and 3 bases at J; junction bases unmatched: 7. CDR3 length: 14 amino acids. The CDR3 region is CSARLARNYNEQFF. The CDR3 DNA follows: TGCAGTGCCCGACTAGCGCGTAACTACAATGAGCAGTTCTTC.

This clonotype was recorded a few times. The V and J genes are TRBV25-1 and TRBJ2-7; D not resolved. Per germline, CDR1 MGHDK and CDR2 SYGVNS. The CDR3 is 14 amino acids. V was trimmed by 2 bases and J by 4 bases, leaving 12 bases between them. This chain's CDR3 is CASSEGPWGYEQYF. CDR3 DNA: TGTGCCAGCAGTGAAGGGCCGTGGGGTTACGAGCAGTACTTC.

This clonotype occurred many times. Compared with germline, one end of the junction differs, possibly owing to a read error. The genes are TRBV19 and TRBJ2-5; D perhaps matches TRBD1 (6 bases). CDR3 size: 15 residues. The germline CDR1 and CDR2 sequences are LNHDA and SQIVND (reference sequence). The CDR3 DNA follows: TGTGCCAGTGGTATAGAGACAGGAGGCCAAGAGACCCAGTACTTC. It encodes CASGIETGGQETQYF.

The chain couples TRBV20-1 to TRBJ1-2; a weak D match, TRBD1 (6 bases). The length of the CDR3 is 15 residues. Germline lookup yields CDR1 DFQATT and CDR2 SNEGSKA (reference sequence). V was shortened by 3 bases and J by 1 base, with 15 bases between the two germline ends. The CDR3 protein is CSASRGTVGNYGYTF. DNA of the CDR3: TGCAGTGCTAGTAGGGGGACGGTGGGTAACTATGGCTACACCTTC.

The rearrangement uses TRBV12-5 and TRBJ1-5; D gene unclear. V was clipped by 1 base and J by 0 bases, with 1 base between them. CDR1 and CDR2 (germline): LGHNT, FRNRAP. The CDR3 runs to 13 residues. The DNA for the CDR3 is TGTGCTAGTGGTTTGGATAGCAATCAGCCCCAGCATTTT. This sequence encodes CASGLDSNQPQHF.

V and J are TRBV9 and TRBJ2-7; 11 bases agree with TRBD2. The CDR3 is made up of 16 amino acids. V was pared by 0 bases and J by 2 bases, with 4 bases of the junction left unmatched. CDR1 and CDR2 from the germline V gene are SGDLS and YYNGEE. The CDR3 is CASSVATSGDAYEQYF. For the CDR3, the DNA is TGTGCCAGCAGCGTAGCGACTAGCGGGGATGCCTACGAGCAGTACTTC.

CDR3 protein: CASSVKEHSIYGYTF. The DNA for the CDR3 is TGTGCCAGCAGCGTAAAGGAACATTCAATCTATGGCTACACCTTC. This chain joins TRBV4-2 and TRBJ1-2; no reliable D call. The CDR3 is 15 residues long. Trimming cost V 5 bases and J 4 bases, with 17 bases left between them. In germline, CDR1 is LGHNA, CDR2 YNFKEQ.

This clonotype has a single count. The chain combines TRBV7-9 with TRBJ2-2; TRBD2 matches 7 bases. Germline V gene data show CDR1 as SEHNR and CDR2 as FQNEAQ (reference sequence). V lost 1 base and J lost 4; bases outside the gene matches: 3. There are 15 residues in the CDR3. The CDR3 bases are TGTGCCAGCAGCTTAGGGATAGCGGGCACCGGGGAGCTGTTTTTT. Its translation is CASSLGIAGTGELFF.

The chain combines TRBV11-2 with TRBJ2-5; 13 bases are shared with TRBD2. With 1 base clipped from V and 5 bases from J, the junction kept 4 bases outside the gene matches. From germline, CDR1 is SGHAT and CDR2 FQNNGV. The CDR3 totals 16 residues. For the CDR3, the DNA is TGTGCCAGCAGCTTAGCCGGGACTAGCGGGATGGAGACCCAGTACTTC. Its translation is CASSLAGTSGMETQYF.